These 27 T cell receptor beta chains originate from one sample sequenced in a study of CD8 T cells in ankylosing spondylitis. TCRdb independently ran MiXCR on the 5' RACE reads; one entry per CDR3 protein. This repertoire shows hundreds of thousands of distinct CDR3 sequences, about 30% found once; its top ten account for roughly 4.2%. Sequencing used blood, either unsorted or a sorted T cell fraction (not recorded which). The receptors stem from a male donor with ankylosing spondylitis or in good health (not recorded which).

The rearrangement uses TRBV29-1 and TRBJ1-1; D is ambiguous. V gave up 6 bases and J gave up 4 bases, with 12 bases separating them. The germline V gene encodes CDR1 SQVTM and CDR2 ANQGSEA. There are 12 residues in the CDR3. The CDR3, as DNA: TGCAGCGTGACGCGGGGTTTCACTGAAGCTTTCTTT. The encoded protein is CSVTRGFTEAFF.

This rearrangement joins TRBV9 to TRBJ1-1; D is perhaps TRBD1 (5 bases). The CDR3 runs 14 residues. The ends were cut back, 1 base at V and 4 bases at J, with 11 bases in the middle. Germline CDR1 SGDLS, CDR2 YYNGEE. DNA for the CDR3: TGTGCCAGCAGCGTAAGTGACAGTTTCACTGAAGCTTTCTTT. The encoded protein is CASSVSDSFTEAFF.

The chain recombines TRBV20-1 with TRBJ2-7; D gene unclear. The germline gives CDR1 DFQATT, CDR2 SNEGSKA (reference sequence). With 0 bases removed from V and 2 bases from J, the gap between germline ends came to 8 bases. This CDR3 comprises 13 residues. DNA of the CDR3: TGCAGTGCTAGAGATCTCCTAACCTACGAGCAGTACTTC. Residues: CSARDLLTYEQYF.

This chain uses TRBV12-3 or TRBV12-4 with TRBJ2-1, with 8 bases lining up with TRBD2. With 8 bases clipped from V and 7 bases from J, the junction kept 10 bases outside the gene matches. The length of the CDR3 is 14 residues. Here the CDR3 DNA reads TGTGCCAGCGTAGAGGGCGGGGGGTGGAATGAGCAGTTCTTC. This codes for CASVEGGGWNEQFF.

The rearrangement joins TRBV7-6 to TRBJ2-7; D call uncertain. The V gene's germline CDR1 is SGHVS and CDR2 FNYEAQ. CDR3 length: 14 residues. Deletions cut 5 bases from V and 0 bases from J, with 11 bases between. The CDR3 nucleotides are TGTGCCAGCAGCGCCGACCTGAGCTCCTACGAGCAGTACTTC. Its protein is CASSADLSSYEQYF.

V usage is TRBV12-3 or TRBV12-4 and J usage is TRBJ2-4; TRBD2 agrees at 12 bases. This CDR3 contains 16 residues. The J segment lost 12 bases and the V segment lost 5 bases, leaving 14 bases of the junction unmatched. The CDR3 sequence is CASSLRLAGAPGSQYF. CDR3 nucleotides: TGTGCCAGCAGTCTTCGACTAGCGGGGGCACCTGGCAGTCAGTACTTC.

This clonotype has more than one count but fewer than ten. V usage is TRBV20-1 and J usage is TRBJ2-1; D unresolved. V lost 0 bases and J lost 7, with 16 bases in between. Germline V gene sequence: CDR1 DFQATT, CDR2 SNEGSKA (reference sequence). This CDR3 region has 15 residues. CDR3 DNA: TGCAGTGCTAGAGATCCGGCCGCCCGTGGGAATGAGCAGTTCTTC. Its translation: CSARDPAARGNEQFF.

The chain uses TRBV29-1 and TRBJ2-1; 7 nucleotides match TRBD1. V trimming: 4 bases; J trimming: 10 bases; junction bases outside the gene matches: 7. CDR1 is SQVTM, CDR2 ANQGSEA, per germline. This CDR3 spans 12 amino acids. CDR3 coding DNA: TGCAGCGTTGGGGCGGAGACAGGGGAGCAGTTCTTC. Translation gives CSVGAETGEQFF.

The chain is built from TRBV6-6 and TRBJ2-3, with D tentatively TRBD1 (7 bases). Per the germline V gene, CDR1 is MNHNY and CDR2 is SVGAGI (reference sequence). Deletions cut 11 bases from V and 5 bases from J, with 11 bases between. This CDR3 comprises 11 residues. In DNA form, the CDR3 reads TGTGCCGGGGGGACAGAAGATACGCAGTATTTT. It is translated as CAGGTEDTQYF.

This clonotype occurred a few times. The chain has TRBV4-1 and TRBJ2-3; 12 nucleotides line up with TRBD2. V gave up 4 bases and J gave up 2 bases; unmatched junction bases: 7. Germline values: CDR1 MGHRA, CDR2 YSYEKL. The length of the CDR3 is 17 residues. CDR3 DNA sequence: TGCGCCAGCAGCCGCATACTAGCGGGGGGTTTCACAGATACGCAGTATTTT. Residues: CASSRILAGGFTDTQYF.

This chain joins TRBV29-1 and TRBJ2-1; TRBD2 is a possible D gene (5 bases). This CDR3 has 15 residues. The V and J ends lost 5 bases and 0 bases respectively, with 14 bases between them. Germline CDR1 is SQVTM and CDR2 is ANQGSEA. CDR3 nucleotides: TGCAGCGTTACCGGACTGTACAGCTCCTACAATGAGCAGTTCTTC. As protein: CSVTGLYSSYNEQFF.

In its sample, this clonotype was seen a few times. The germline gene is not matched at one end of the junction; a read error may be the cause. The chain uses TRBV7-2 and TRBJ1-1, with D uncertain. Per germline, CDR1 SGHTA and CDR2 FQGNSA. CDR3 length: 13 residues. The CDR3 here is CASSGIIGIITFF. DNA for the CDR3: TGTGCCAGCAGCGGTATTATTGGGATTATTACCTTTTTT.

V usage is TRBV20-1 and J usage is TRBJ2-1, with unresolved D. The CDR3 extends over 11 amino acids. Germline values: CDR1 DFQATT, CDR2 SNEGSKA (reference sequence). The CDR3 protein is CSSWDYNEQFF. CDR3 nucleotide sequence: TGCAGCAGCTGGGACTACAATGAGCAGTTCTTC.

This clonotype was observed a handful of times. The V call is TRBV20-1, the J call TRBJ2-3; 11 nucleotides agree with TRBD2. The V gene's germline CDR1 is DFQATT and CDR2 SNEGSKA (reference sequence). J gave up 4 bases and V 6 bases, and 3 bases lay outside the gene matches. The CDR3 length is 13 residues. The CDR3, as DNA: TGCAGTGCCGCTAGCGGGGGGCCAGATACGCAGTATTTT. It encodes CSAASGGPDTQYF.

This clonotype occurred a few times. J is TRBJ2-3 and V is TRBV20-1; D could derive from TRBD1 or TRBD2 (7 bases each). V was clipped by 5 bases and J by 0 bases, with 15 bases between them. Germline CDR1 reads DFQATT; CDR2 reads SNEGSKA (reference sequence). The CDR3 runs 15 residues. CDR3 region: CSAPRGGASTDTQYF. The CDR3 DNA sequence: TGCAGTGCTCCCAGGGGGGGGGCTAGCACAGATACGCAGTATTTT.

The table lists this clonotype with a few counts. The rearrangement uses TRBV7-9 and TRBJ1-1, with D unclear. V lost 2 bases and J 0 bases, leaving 10 bases between the germline ends. Germline assignment: CDR1 SEHNR and CDR2 FQNEAQ (reference sequence). The CDR3 runs 15 residues. The CDR3 DNA is TGTGCCAGCAGCTTATCGGAAAGCATGAACACTGAAGCTTTCTTT. Its translation is CASSLSESMNTEAFF. Together with reference TRBV7-9 and TRBJ1-1, the CDR3 gives the full variable domain: DTGVSQNPRHKITKRGQNVTFRCDPISEHNRLYWYRQTLGQGPEFLTYFQNEAQLEKSRLLSDRFSAERPKGSFSTLEIQRTEQGDSAMYLCASSLSESMNTEAFFGQGTRLTVV.

Here the CDR3 DNA reads TGTGCCACCAGCAGAGATTGGTCAACCACAGAGACCCAGTACTTC. Protein: CATSRDWSTTETQYF. This sequence joins TRBV15 and TRBJ2-5; D is ambiguous. V dropped 0 bases and J dropped 4 bases, with 12 bases sitting between them. CDR1 is LNHNV, CDR2 YYDKDF, per germline (reference sequence). CDR3 length equals 15 residues.

This sequence joins TRBV5-5 and TRBJ2-3; TRBD1 matches 7 bases. CDR3 length equals 16 residues. V gave up 3 bases and J gave up 0 bases; unmatched junction bases: 7. CDR1 and CDR2 (germline): SGHKS, YYEKEE (reference sequence). The CDR3 region is CASSWDSQTSTDTQYF. The CDR3 DNA follows: TGTGCCAGCAGCTGGGACAGTCAGACTAGCACAGATACGCAGTATTTT.

This clonotype was observed a handful of times. This chain joins TRBV12-3 or TRBV12-4 and TRBJ1-5; no clear D. The CDR3 covers 13 residues. The V end was cut by 5 bases, the J end by 6 bases, with 11 bases between. CDR3 region: CASSVRGAQPQHF. DNA of the CDR3: TGTGCCAGCAGTGTACGCGGAGCTCAGCCCCAGCATTTT.

The chain recombines TRBV12-3 or TRBV12-4 with TRBJ1-3, with no clear D. This CDR3 contains 11 residues. The ends were cut back, 10 bases at V and 1 base at J, with 5 bases in the middle. The CDR3 nucleotides are TGTGCCACCAGGTCTGGAAACACCATATATTTT. It encodes CATRSGNTIYF.

The chain is built from TRBV10-3 and TRBJ2-6; D possibly uses TRBD1 or TRBD2 (6 bases each). The CDR3 covers 15 residues. Germline lookup yields CDR1 ENHRY and CDR2 SYGVKD. Trimming pared 8 bases from V and 2 bases from J, leaving 13 bases between. CDR3 in DNA: TGTGCCATCCCTAAGGGGGAGGCTGGGGCCAACGTCCTGACTTTC. This sequence encodes CAIPKGEAGANVLTF.

This clonotype was picked up a small number of times. This sequence joins TRBV20-1 and TRBJ1-6; TRBD1 is a possible D gene (5 bases). From germline, CDR1 is DFQATT and CDR2 SNEGSKA (reference sequence). The V end was cut by 2 bases, the J end by 4 bases, with 21 bases between. The CDR3 totals 18 residues. CDR3: CSARSGARETFYNSPLHF. The CDR3 nucleotides read TGCAGTGCTAGATCCGGGGCGAGGGAAACTTTTTATAATTCACCCCTCCACTTT.

This clonotype was recorded at least ten times. The chain employs TRBV24-1 and TRBJ2-1, with D tentatively TRBD1 or TRBD2 (5 bases each). This CDR3 comprises 12 residues. CDR1 and CDR2 (germline): KGHDR, SFDVKD. V shed 4 bases and J shed 8 bases, with 8 bases lying between them. CDR3 nucleotides: TGTGCCACCAGTGAGGGACGAGATGAGCAGTTCTTC. Translating gives CATSEGRDEQFF.

This clonotype turned up a few times. This chain joins TRBV20-1 and TRBJ2-7; 7 bases fit TRBD1. Losses at the gene ends were 5 bases for V and 7 bases for J; bases not matched to a gene: 11. Germline values: CDR1 DFQATT, CDR2 SNEGSKA (reference sequence). The CDR3 loop spans 13 amino acids. The CDR3 reads CSAGYKGAGEQYF. CDR3 in DNA: TGCAGTGCTGGGTACAAGGGGGCTGGTGAGCAGTACTTC.

This clonotype came up a few times. The chain is built from TRBV19 and TRBJ1-2; 10 positions match TRBD1. In germline, CDR1 is LNHDA, CDR2 SQIVND (reference sequence). The J segment lost 4 bases and the V segment lost 6 bases, leaving 5 bases of the junction unmatched. The CDR3 contains 14 residues. CDR3 in amino acids: CASRGTGEVYGYTF. As DNA, the CDR3 is TGTGCCAGTAGAGGGACAGGGGAGGTCTATGGCTACACCTTC.

This clonotype was recorded a few times. The rearrangement joins TRBV20-1 to TRBJ1-1; possible D gene TRBD1, 6 bases. Germline loops: CDR1 DFQATT, CDR2 SNEGSKA (reference sequence). The CDR3 is 15 amino acids. V was clipped by 1 base and J by 1 base, with 13 bases between them. CDR3 bases: TGCAGTGCTAGAGCGGCAGGGGCCGGGAACACTGAAGCTTTCTTT. It specifies CSARAAGAGNTEAFF.

This clonotype was recorded a few times. The chain is built from TRBV20-1 and TRBJ2-5; TRBD1 or TRBD2 may be the D gene (5 bases each). This CDR3 is 14 amino acids long. Germline V lookup: CDR1 DFQATT, CDR2 SNEGSKA (reference sequence). Trimming shortened V by 3 bases and J by 5 bases, and 16 bases separated the two germline ends. The DNA for the CDR3 is TGCAGTGCTAGCGAGGGTCTCGGGGCTGAGACCCAGTACTTC. This translates into CSASEGLGAETQYF.